This T cell receptor beta chain was recovered during a study of shared T cell receptors in the human thymus. The CDR3 is 15 amino acids. Trimming took 6 bases from V and 4 from J; bases not matched to a gene: 5. Per germline, CDR1 MDHEN and CDR2 SYDVKM. Clones were sequenced by immunoSEQ multiplex PCR, and TCRdb holds only the in-frame ones, with some missing. Among hundreds of thousands of clones listed, over 75% were seen once. These same records also appear under a second study, on human thymus T cells. In that study: Seemingly biased V and J gene usage marked thymic and blood repertoires.

This receptor was obtained from a boy under three years old with a congenital heart defect. Sequencing input: thymocytes. The chain couples TRBV28 to TRBJ2-5; 13 bases line up with TRBD2. CDR3 sequence reads: CASRGTSGNGETQYF. The CDR3 DNA sequence: TGTGCCAGCAGGGGGACTAGCGGGAATGGAGAGACCCAGTACTTC.